The present entry profiles one TCR beta chain with its context. This sample is part of a study of shared clonotypes between healthy human individuals. PBMC DNA, left unsorted, was sequenced on ten immunoSEQ deep assay plates. Authors' processing steps: In the immunoSEQ data, sequences were junction-only and lacked quality scores, so filtering differed. TCRdb keeps only in-frame clones here, not all; method: immunoSEQ multiplex PCR. V and J calls and clone size are those listed in that table; D and trimming were worked out from the DNA. The sample includes approximately 500,000 clones, roughly 80% of them seen just once. Per germline, CDR1 ENHRY and CDR2 SYGVKD. The length of the CDR3 is 12 residues. The V end lost 5 bases, the J end lost 4 bases, and 8 bases lay between the germline ends.

The rearrangement links TRBV10-3 to TRBJ1-1; D unclear. The sequenced sample was PBMCs. This TCR came from a middle-aged woman in good health. Some clones in this sample may be carry-over from other donors' samples. In DNA, the CDR3 is TGTGCCATCAGTCTACCTGGCACTGAAGCTTTCTTT. This translates into CAISLPGTEAFF.